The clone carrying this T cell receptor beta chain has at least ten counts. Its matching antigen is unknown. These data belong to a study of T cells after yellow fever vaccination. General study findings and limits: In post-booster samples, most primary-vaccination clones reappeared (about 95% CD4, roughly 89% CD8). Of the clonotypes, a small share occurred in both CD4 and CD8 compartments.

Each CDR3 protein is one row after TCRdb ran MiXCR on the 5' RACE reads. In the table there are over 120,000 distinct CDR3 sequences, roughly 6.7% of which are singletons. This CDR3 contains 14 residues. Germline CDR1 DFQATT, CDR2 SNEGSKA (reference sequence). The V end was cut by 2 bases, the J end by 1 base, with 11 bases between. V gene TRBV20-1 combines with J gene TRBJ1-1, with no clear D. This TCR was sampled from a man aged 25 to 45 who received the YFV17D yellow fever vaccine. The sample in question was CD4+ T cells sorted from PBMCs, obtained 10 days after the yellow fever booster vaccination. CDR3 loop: CSARSPGWNTEAFF. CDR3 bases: TGCAGTGCTAGATCCCCAGGCTGGAACACTGAAGCTTTCTTT.